Listed below are T cell receptor beta chains from one sample, sequenced in a study of blood T cell repertoires in COVID-19. Sequencing was performed with immunoSEQ multiplex PCR; in TCRdb, only in-frame clones are kept and a portion is missing. Of over 250,000 clones in the sample, over 85% were seen once. The specimen sequenced was PBMCs or T cells enriched from blood (not recorded which). The receptors come from a man aged 55 to 70 who had recovered from COVID-19. Both conserved end residues are part of each CDR3. The D gene is left open where the match is weak. A clone size is listed for some rows: how often the clone was seen (once, few, many), or a class if it is expanded.

>TRBJ1-5|TRBD1|few|TRBV18
TGTGCCAGCTCAACAACAGGGGTTGGACAGCCCCAGCATTTT
CASSTTGVGQPQHF
>TRBJ2-6|.|.|TRBV25-1
TGTGCCAGCAGTGAGCCCAGCTCTGGGGCCAACGTCCTGACTTTC
CASSEPSSGANVLTF
>TRBJ2-3|TRBD2|.|TRBV29-1
TGCAGCGGGAAGGTGGGGTGGCGGGGGAGGTCAGATACGCAGTATTTT
CSGKVGWRGRSDTQYF
>TRBJ2-3|.|.|TRBV4-1
TGCGCCAGCAGCCAAAACCAGGGGGGACACAGCACAGATACGCAGTATTTT
CASSQNQGGHSTDTQYF
>TRBJ2-2|.|.|TRBV4-3
TGCGCCAGCAGCCAAGATTTCAGGGCCGGGGAGCTGTTTTTT
CASSQDFRAGELFF
>TRBJ2-1|.|.|TRBV4-1
TGCGCCAGCAGCCAAGGAGAGGGCCCCTACAATGAGCAGTTCTTC
CASSQGEGPYNEQFF
>TRBJ2-7|TRBD2|.|TRBV6-5
TGTGCCACCGCCCTAGCGGCCTCCTACGAGCAGTATTTC
CATALAASYEQYF
>TRBJ1-1|.|.|TRBV6-5
TGTGCCAGCAGTTTTCAGGCAGGGCTATTAAACACTGAAGCTTTCTTT
CASSFQAGLLNTEAFF
>TRBJ2-7|TRBD2|.|TRBV7-8
TGTGCCAGCAGCTTAGCTAGCGGGGCCTACGAGCAGTACTTC
CASSLASGAYEQYF
>TRBJ1-4|TRBD1|.|TRBV28
TGTGCCAGCAGACCCGGGACAGGGCTTTCAAAACTGTTTTTT
CASRPGTGLSKLFF